This is a list of T cell receptor beta chains from one sample in a study of metastatic and nonmetastatic thyroid tumors. TCRdb re-analyzed the PCR reads using MiXCR. The table includes tens of thousands of clones, roughly 24% detected once. The sample taken for sequencing was blood. These receptors were collected from a female donor with papillary thyroid cancer or a benign thyroid nodule (not recorded which). Some clones in this sample may be carry-over from other donors' samples. Both conserved end residues are part of each CDR3. The order of the fields is clone size, D gene, V gene, J gene, CDR3 DNA, CDR3 protein. D genes are given only for firm matches. Only some rows state a clone size, as once, few, many or a class for expanded clones.

.	TRBD2	TRBV6-1	TRBJ2-1	TGTGCCAGCAGTAAACTGCTAGCGGGAGCAGGAAATGAGCAGTTCTTC	CASSKLLAGAGNEQFF
.	.	TRBV11-2	TRBJ2-1	TGTGCCAGCAGCTTAGTGAGTACCTTTGCTAGCTCCTACAATGAGCAGTTCTTC	CASSLVSTFASSYNEQFF
many	.	TRBV9	TRBJ2-2	TGTGCCAGCAGCGTAGTGGGGGCGAACACCGGGGAGCTGTTTTTT	CASSVVGANTGELFF
few	.	TRBV12-3/TRBV12-4	TRBJ2-2	TGTGCCAGCATCCGGACATCCGGGGAGCTGTTTTTT	CASIRTSGELFF
many	TRBD1	TRBV28	TRBJ1-1	TGTGCCAGCAGTTTATACACAGGGGCAGAAGCTTTCTTT	CASSLYTGAEAFF
medium-sized	.	TRBV12-3/TRBV12-4	TRBJ1-6	TGTGCCAGCAGGATGGTGGGTTCACCCCTCCACTTT	CASRMVGSPLHF
few	TRBD1	TRBV28	TRBJ2-7	TGTGCCAGCAGGGTGTGGACAGGGAGCTACGAGCAGTACTTC	CASRVWTGSYEQYF
few	.	TRBV28	TRBJ2-1	TGTGCCAGCAGTTTCCGCGGGATGAATGAGCAGTTCTTC	CASSFRGMNEQFF
many	TRBD1	TRBV20-1	TRBJ1-2	TGCAGTCCTCGAGGGGACAGGGCCAACTATGGCTACACCTTC	CSPRGDRANYGYTF
medium-sized	.	TRBV30	TRBJ1-3	TGTGCCTGGGGCGGAGACTCTGGAAACACCATATATTTT	CAWGGDSGNTIYF
few	.	TRBV24-1	TRBJ2-2	TGTGCCACCCGCGGGGCGGACCCCACAACCGGGGAGCTGTTTTTT	CATRGADPTTGELFF
few	.	TRBV12-3/TRBV12-4	TRBJ1-1	TGTGCCAGCAGTAGGGGGGGTCCTGAAGCTTTCTTT	CASSRGGPEAFF
many	.	TRBV7-2	TRBJ1-1	TGTGCCAGCAGCTCCCAACTAAACACTGAAGCTTTCTTT	CASSSQLNTEAFF